This TCR beta chain came from a study of cytotoxic CD8 clonotypes in ibrutinib-treated CLL. Study-level findings and limits: Public clonotypes occurred uncommonly; on treatment, they contracted or remained stable. Clonality was higher at baseline than in age-matched healthy donors and tracked circulating CD8+ T-cell counts.

CDR1 is MNHEY and CDR2 is SVGAGI in the germline V gene. Losses at the gene ends were 6 bases for V and 7 bases for J; bases not matched to a gene: 12. There are 14 residues in the CDR3. This clone was found a few times. Antigen: not known. Deep sequencing aimed at 1 in 200,000 to 1 in 1 million T cells' resolution. TCRdb keeps only in-frame clones here, not all; method: immunoSEQ multiplex PCR. The sample shows 57,000 or so clones, 50% to 60% of them seen only once. The receptor's source is a human donor with chronic lymphocytic leukemia. V and J are TRBV6-5 and TRBJ2-7; 7 nucleotides line up with TRBD2. This sample comprised PBMCs, obtained at disease progression, from a patient treated with ibrutinib. CDR3 amino acids: CASRTYGLVGEQYF. In DNA, the CDR3 is TGTGCCAGCAGAACCTACGGACTAGTAGGGGAGCAGTACTTC.